These T cell receptor beta chains were read from a single sample in a study of T-cell memory formation after mild COVID-19. TCRdb passed the 5' RACE reads through MiXCR, listing each CDR3 protein once. This table holds approximately 150,000 distinct CDR3 sequences, roughly 15% found once. The sample consisted of PBMCs or a T cell subset sorted from them (not recorded which). The origin of the receptors is an adult woman who had mild COVID-19 (a few samples of this study predate the infection). Cell type and time point are not known. Both conserved end residues are part of each CDR3. D genes are given only for firm matches. Clone size, where shown, is once, few, many, or a class for clones that have expanded.

NA,TRBV24-1,TRBJ2-1,NA,TGTGCCACCAGTGATCCTGGATCCCACTACAATGAGCAGTTCTTC,CATSDPGSHYNEQFF
many,TRBV3-1,TRBJ2-1,TRBD2,TGTGCCAGCAGCCCGCTACTAGCGGGGGGGCCCAATGAGCAGTTCTTC,CASSPLLAGGPNEQFF
few,TRBV5-1,TRBJ2-7,TRBD1,TGCGCCAGCAGCCTCCGTGGATTAACAGGGGATTCCTCCTACGAGCAGTACTTC,CASSLRGLTGDSSYEQYF
NA,TRBV21-1,TRBJ2-1,NA,TGTGCCAGCAGCAACGGGAGGGCCTACAATGAGCAGTTCTTC,CASSNGRAYNEQFF
few,TRBV5-1,TRBJ1-1,NA,TGCGCCAGCAGCTTGGTAGCTAACACTGAAGCTTTCTTT,CASSLVANTEAFF
many,TRBV11-2,TRBJ2-4,NA,TGTGCCAGCAGCTTAGGGGGTTTGGGCAAAAACATTCAGTACTTC,CASSLGGLGKNIQYF
many,TRBV12-3/TRBV12-4,TRBJ2-4,TRBD1,TGTGCCAGCAGCTCGACAGGGGCAAACATTCAGTACTTC,CASSSTGANIQYF
few,TRBV19,TRBJ2-3,NA,TGTGCCAGTAGTATTGGAGGAGATACGCAGTATTTT,CASSIGGDTQYF
NA,TRBV18,TRBJ2-3,TRBD2,TGTGCCAGCTCACCGACTAGCGATACGCAGTATTTT,CASSPTSDTQYF
many,TRBV4-1,TRBJ2-2,TRBD2,TGCGCCAGCAGCCCTGGGACTAGCGGGACCGGGGAGCTGTTTTTT,CASSPGTSGTGELFF
NA,TRBV20-1,TRBJ1-1,NA,TGCAGTGCTAGAGGACAGAATGAAGCTTTATTT,CSARGQNEALF
NA,TRBV15,TRBJ2-7,NA,TGTGCCACCAGACCGAAGGGGGGGACAGTACTAAGAGAGCAGTACTTC,CATRPKGGTVLREQYF
many,TRBV9,TRBJ2-1,NA,TGTGCCAGCAGCGTATCTAGTCAGAATGAGCAGTTCTTC,CASSVSSQNEQFF
few,TRBV5-1,TRBJ2-3,NA,TGCGCCAGCAGCTTGGACTCAGATATCTGGGGAACAGATACGCAGTATTTT,CASSLDSDIWGTDTQYF
NA,TRBV4-3,TRBJ1-5,TRBD1,TGCGCCAGCAGCCAAGATCCTAGGGGACCCGGGACAGGGAATCAGCCCCAGCATTTT,CASSQDPRGPGTGNQPQHF
many,TRBV7-9,TRBJ2-3,NA,TGTGCCAGCAGATACCCGGACCGGTCAACGCAGTATTTT,CASRYPDRSTQYF
NA,TRBV24-1,TRBJ2-3,NA,TGTGCCACCAGTGATGTGTTGGGGGAGGACACAGATACGCAGTATTTT,CATSDVLGEDTDTQYF
NA,TRBV6-5,TRBJ2-7,TRBD1,TGTGCCAGCAGTTACCAGGGACAGGGGATCTACGAGCAGTACTTC,CASSYQGQGIYEQYF
NA,TRBV3-1,TRBJ2-5,NA,TGTGCCAGCAGCCAAAAGACAGAACAAGAGACCCAGTACTTC,CASSQKTEQETQYF
few,TRBV19,TRBJ2-7,NA,TGTGCCAGTAGTATCACAGTTGGAACCTACGAGCAGTACTTC,CASSITVGTYEQYF
few,TRBV5-5,TRBJ2-7,NA,TGTGCCAGCAGCTTGGGGGGAGAGACAGTCTACGAGCAGTACTTC,CASSLGGETVYEQYF
few,TRBV2,TRBJ2-3,TRBD2,TGTGCCAGCAGTGAAGCCGGGCGGGGGGGCACAGATACGCAGTATTTT,CASSEAGRGGTDTQYF
NA,TRBV7-6,TRBJ2-3,NA,TGTGCCAGCAGCTTAGATTCAGGCGACACAGATACGCAGTATTTT,CASSLDSGDTDTQYF
NA,TRBV12-3/TRBV12-4,TRBJ1-3,NA,TGTGACAGCGAGTGGTCCTTTGGAAACACCATATATTTT,CDSEWSFGNTIYF
NA,TRBV19,TRBJ2-7,NA,TGTGCCAGTAGTAGGGCCAGACTCTACGAGCAGTACTTC,CASSRARLYEQYF
NA,TRBV30,TRBJ2-3,NA,TGTGCCTGGAGTGTCATTCTCACAGATACGCAGTATTTT,CAWSVILTDTQYF
few,TRBV6-5,TRBJ1-1,TRBD1,TGTGCCAGCAACCAGGGGGCCGGAGCTTTCTTT,CASNQGAGAFF
NA,TRBV12-3/TRBV12-4,TRBJ2-5,TRBD2,TGTGCCAGCAGGCACGGGGGGGCGGGAGAGACCCAGTACTTC,CASRHGGAGETQYF
few,TRBV9,TRBJ2-2,TRBD2,TGTGCCAGCAGCGAGGGACTAGCCTTGGCCGGGGAGCTGTTTTTT,CASSEGLALAGELFF
NA,TRBV7-6,TRBJ1-1,NA,TGTGCCAGCAGCCCTAAGGTCATGAACACTGAAGCTTTCTTT,CASSPKVMNTEAFF
NA,TRBV12-5,TRBJ2-1,NA,TGTGCTAGTGGTTTGTCCCCCGGGCCTCTCCTCGGATCCTACAATGAGCAGTTCTTC,CASGLSPGPLLGSYNEQFF
many,TRBV7-2,TRBJ2-5,TRBD1,TGTGCCAGCAGCCAGGGGGATCACCAAGAGACCCAGTACTTC,CASSQGDHQETQYF
NA,TRBV14,TRBJ1-1,NA,TGTGCCAGCAGCCACCCGGACTACACGCGGGAAGCTTTCTTT,CASSHPDYTREAFF
few,TRBV5-4,TRBJ2-1,NA,TGTGCCAGCAGTTTCTCTAAGGGGGGGTATGAGCAGTTCTTC,CASSFSKGGYEQFF
NA,TRBV10-3,TRBJ2-7,TRBD1,TGTGCCATCAGTGGCGGGACAGGCTACGAGCAGTACTTC,CAISGGTGYEQYF
NA,TRBV5-1,TRBJ2-1,NA,TGCGCCAGCAGCTTAATGGCCTCTTACAATGAGCAGTTCTTC,CASSLMASYNEQFF
few,TRBV29-1,TRBJ1-4,TRBD1,TGCAGCGTTGGACAGGGAACCCTAACTAATGAAAAACTGTTTTTT,CSVGQGTLTNEKLFF